This T cell receptor (beta chain) was profiled in a study of cytomegalovirus exposure and HLA in healthy donors. In regard to this clone: Its antigen is not identified.

Using immunoSEQ multiplex PCR, the repertoire was profiled, and TCRdb retains in-frame clones only, with some absent. The table lists approximately 110,000 clones, more than 85% of them singletons, with roughly 4.2% in the top ten. Study outcomes and limitations: Reports showed the classifier diagnosing cytomegalovirus status with high specificity and sensitivity. A later analysis found first-cohort TCR clusters tended to co-occur in the 130 or so validation repertoires.

The J segment lost 2 bases and the V segment lost 5 bases, leaving 9 bases of the junction unmatched. The CDR3 is 16 amino acids. Germline-derived CDR1 and CDR2 are MNHNY and SVGAGI (reference sequence). The sequencing sample was made of PBMCs. The clonotype was recovered from a woman younger than 30 in good health and CMV-seropositive. This chain connects TRBV6-6 to TRBJ1-1; 9 bases align to TRBD1. CDR3 coding DNA: TGTGCCAGCAGTGCCGGACAGGGGAGGTTTAACACTGAAGCTTTCTTT. Translation: CASSAGQGRFNTEAFF.